This T cell receptor beta chain was observed in a study of shared clonotypes between healthy human individuals. Cells designated naive CD8 were CD45RO-negative and were positively selected for CCR7, with terminally differentiated effector memory CD45RA+ cells excluded. Looked up from germline, CDR1 is SNHLY and CDR2 is FYNNEI. This CDR3 has 18 residues. The V segment lost 4 bases and the J segment 0 bases; nucleotides outside the gene matches: 11. Splitting of each subset's genomic DNA was done evenly across several immunoSEQ plates. Data came from immunoSEQ multiplex PCR; TCRdb stores just in-frame clones and leaves some out. The sample includes around 600,000 clones, about 95% of them seen just once.

This receptor was identified in a woman in her thirties in good health. The sample comprised naive CD8+ T cells sorted from blood. V is TRBV2 and J is TRBJ2-2; 7 nucleotides agree with TRBD1. This chain's CDR3 is CASSGSGGILANTGELFF. DNA of the CDR3: TGTGCCAGCAGTGGTTCAGGGGGTATACTGGCGAACACCGGGGAGCTGTTTTTT.